What follows are 28 T cell receptor beta chains derived from one specimen sequenced in a study of cytomegalovirus exposure and HLA in healthy donors. PCR employed 60 Vbeta and 13 Jbeta primers. Only in-frame clones appear in the TCRdb table, and some are missing; sequencing was by immunoSEQ multiplex PCR. The table includes about 120,000 clones, over 65% detected once. The sequencing sample was made of PBMCs. Receptors were obtained from a young woman in good health and CMV-seronegative.

The chain is built from TRBV7-9 and TRBJ2-3; no clear D. Germline V gives CDR1 SEHNR, CDR2 FQNEAQ (reference sequence). The CDR3 is made up of 15 amino acids. The V and J ends lost 1 base and 0 bases respectively, with 8 bases between them. The CDR3 DNA reads as TGTGCCAGCAGCTTAGAGGAGACTAGCACAGATACGCAGTATTTT. It translates to CASSLEETSTDTQYF.

This chain joins TRBV6-6 and TRBJ2-3, with a tentative D call TRBD2 (5 bases). With 0 bases removed from V and 3 bases from J, the gap between germline ends came to 13 bases. This CDR3 has 16 residues. Germline loops: CDR1 MNHNY, CDR2 SVGAGI (reference sequence). The CDR3 bases are TGTGCCAGCAGTTACTCAGAGGCGACGGGGACAGATACGCAGTATTTT. It codes for CASSYSEATGTDTQYF.

The V and J genes are TRBV14 and TRBJ2-1; D not certain. Trimming stripped 2 bases from V and 7 bases from J, with 15 bases between. The CDR3 extends over 15 amino acids. Germline assignment: CDR1 SGHDN and CDR2 FVKESK. The CDR3, as DNA: TGTGCCAGCAGCCAACGGCGACTCCTCGGGAATGAGCAGTTCTTC. This gives the protein CASSQRRLLGNEQFF.

The V gene is TRBV6-1, the J gene TRBJ1-1, with TRBD1 identical over 7 bases. V lost 3 bases to trimming and J lost 1 base; unmatched junction nucleotides: 2. Germline lookup yields CDR1 MNHNS and CDR2 SASEGT. The CDR3 length is 14 residues. The CDR3 sequence: CASSDDRANTEAFF. The CDR3, as DNA: TGTGCCAGCAGTGATGACAGGGCGAACACTGAAGCTTTCTTT.

This rearrangement joins TRBV4-3 to TRBJ1-5, with D tentatively TRBD1 (5 bases). Deletions cut 0 bases from V and 2 bases from J, with 8 bases between. Per the germline V gene, CDR1 is LGHNA and CDR2 is YSLEER. The CDR3 contains 15 residues. The chain's CDR3 is CASSQEYRRNQPQHF. Here the CDR3 DNA reads TGCGCCAGCAGCCAAGAGTACAGGCGCAATCAGCCCCAGCATTTT.

This clone was seen more than once but under ten times. The chain uses TRBV10-2 and TRBJ2-1; 7 bases are a match to TRBD2. CDR1 WSHSY and CDR2 SAAADI come from the germline V gene. There are 15 residues in the CDR3. V gave up 3 bases and J gave up 3 bases; unmatched junction bases: 5. Here the CDR3 DNA reads TGCGCCAGCAGTGATGGGCTAGCGGACTACAATGAGCAGTTCTTC. Protein sequence: CASSDGLADYNEQFF.

J is TRBJ2-1 and V is TRBV29-1; 7 bases are shared with TRBD2. The V and J ends lost 4 bases and 10 bases, in that order; junction bases with no gene match: 10. Germline V gene lookup returns CDR1 SQVTM and CDR2 ANQGSEA. The CDR3 runs to 13 residues. DNA for the CDR3: TGCAGCGTTGTTGGAGTGGGGGGGGAGGAGCAGTTCTTC. This translates into CSVVGVGGEEQFF.

This chain connects TRBV29-1 to TRBJ1-2; 9 bases fit TRBD1. This CDR3 has 13 residues. J lost 6 bases, V lost 7 bases, and 9 bases had no gene match. Germline CDR1 reads SQVTM; CDR2 reads ANQGSEA. CDR3 sequence: CSAWTGAVDGYTF. The CDR3 bases are TGCAGCGCTTGGACAGGGGCGGTCGATGGCTACACCTTC. Variable domain in full (rest from reference TRBV29-1 and TRBJ1-2): SAVISQKPSRDICQRGTSLTIQCQVDSQVTMMFWYRQQPGQSLTLIATANQGSEATYESGFVIDKFPISRPNLTFSTLTVSNMSPEDSSIYLCSAWTGAVDGYTFGSGTRLTVV.

This chain joins TRBV5-1 and TRBJ2-2; 9 positions match TRBD1. This CDR3 has 16 residues. The V gene's germline CDR1 is SGHRS and CDR2 YFSETQ. J lost 6 bases, V lost 1 base, and 7 bases had no gene match. The CDR3 nucleotides read TGCGCCAGCAGCTTGTCTCTCGGACAGGGGCCCGGGGAGCTGTTTTTT. It is translated as CASSLSLGQGPGELFF.

The rearrangement uses TRBV5-1 and TRBJ2-5; 8 nucleotides match TRBD2. Germline V gene sequence: CDR1 SGHRS, CDR2 YFSETQ. The V segment lost 0 bases and the J segment 5 bases; nucleotides outside the gene matches: 6. The CDR3 is 15 residues long. CDR3 bases: TGCGCCAGCAGCTTGGTACCAGCGGGAGCGGAGACCCAGTACTTC. Its protein product is CASSLVPAGAETQYF.

The chain carries TRBV5-5 and TRBJ1-3; weak D call: TRBD1 (5 bases). Trimming shortened V by 4 bases and J by 3 bases, and 17 bases separated the two germline ends. The CDR3 has 16 amino acids. The V gene's germline CDR1 is SGHKS and CDR2 YYEKEE (reference sequence). CDR3 residues: CASSLSRGMSGNTIYF. CDR3 sequence (DNA): TGTGCCAGCAGCCTCTCACGGGGGATGAGTGGAAACACCATATATTTT.

CDR3 DNA: TGCGCCAGCAGCCAAGTTATCGGGGTGGCCACTGAAGCTTTCTTT. Protein: CASSQVIGVATEAFF. The chain is built from TRBV4-3 and TRBJ1-1; D is unclear. The CDR3 extends over 15 amino acids. Trimming removed 1 base at V and 4 bases at J, with 13 bases between. Germline V gene lookup returns CDR1 LGHNA and CDR2 YSLEER.

This chain joins TRBV12-5 and TRBJ1-4; D is perhaps TRBD1 (6 bases). The CDR3 extends over 14 amino acids. V dropped 1 base and J dropped 9 bases, with 12 bases sitting between them. The germline gives CDR1 LGHNT, CDR2 FRNRAP. The CDR3 spells CASGLGRDTKKLFF. The CDR3 DNA is TGTGCTAGTGGTTTGGGCCGGGACACTAAAAAACTGTTTTTT.

The chain links TRBV6-6 to TRBJ1-6; D perhaps matches TRBD1 (5 bases). V was pared by 6 bases and J by 12 bases, with 18 bases between. Germline loops: CDR1 MNHNY, CDR2 SVGAGI (reference sequence). CDR3 length: 14 amino acids. For the CDR3, the DNA is TGTGCCAGCAGCCGACGCCGCGGGGGTCGACCCCTCCACTTT. This translates into CASSRRRGGRPLHF.

The chain couples TRBV2 to TRBJ1-5; maybe TRBD1 (5 bases). Looked up from germline, CDR1 is SNHLY and CDR2 is FYNNEI. This CDR3 contains 12 residues. V was cut by 8 bases and J by 0 bases, with 5 bases left in between. The CDR3 sequence is CASGHSNQPQHF. CDR3 in DNA: TGTGCCAGCGGACATAGCAATCAGCCCCAGCATTTT.

The table lists this clone with a few counts. V and J are TRBV5-1 and TRBJ2-2; no clear D. Germline loops: CDR1 SGHRS, CDR2 YFSETQ. V lost 2 bases and J lost 8, with 4 bases in between. This CDR3 is built from 11 residues. CDR3 in amino acids: CASSLSGELFF. For the CDR3, the DNA is TGCGCCAGCAGCTTATCTGGGGAGCTGTTTTTT. The full variable domain, rest sourced from reference TRBV5-1 and TRBJ2-2, is KAGVTQTPRYLIKTRGQQVTLSCSPISGHRSVSWYQQTPGQGLQFLFEYFSETQRNKGNFPGRFSGRQFSNSRSEMNVSTLELGDSALYLCASSLSGELFFGEGSRLTVL.

The CDR3: CASSQDPAGGPGDTQYF. The CDR3 bases are TGTGCCAGCAGCCAAGATCCAGCGGGGGGGCCGGGGGATACGCAGTATTTT. The chain has TRBV4-2 and TRBJ2-3; 10 nucleotides match TRBD2. J lost 6 bases, V lost 0 bases, and 9 bases had no gene match. The V gene's germline CDR1 is LGHNA and CDR2 YNFKEQ. This CDR3 contains 17 residues.

This clone was counted a single time. The chain employs TRBV29-1 and TRBJ1-4; possible D gene TRBD1, 6 bases. Germline CDR1 and CDR2: SQVTM and ANQGSEA. The CDR3 spans 13 residues. Trimming took off 1 base at V and 8 bases at J, with 11 bases between the two ends. This CDR3 is CSVEVGAREKLFF. CDR3 sequence (DNA): TGCAGCGTTGAAGTGGGGGCTAGGGAAAAACTGTTTTTT. Supplemented by reference TRBV29-1 and TRBJ1-4, the full variable domain reads SAVISQKPSRDICQRGTSLTIQCQVDSQVTMMFWYRQQPGQSLTLIATANQGSEATYESGFVIDKFPISRPNLTFSTLTVSNMSPEDSSIYLCSVEVGAREKLFFGSGTQLSVL.

The table lists this clone with a few counts. This sequence is one base from a far larger clone and is likely a read error. The chain recombines TRBV4-2 with TRBJ2-1; 8 bases are a match to TRBD1. The CDR3 spans 15 residues. Germline V gene sequence: CDR1 LGHNA, CDR2 YNFKEQ. The CDR3: CASSQGTGSYYEQFF. Written as DNA, the CDR3 is TGTGCCAGCAGCCAAGGGACAGGGTCCTACTATGAGCAGTTCTTC.

The chain joins TRBV4-1 to TRBJ1-1; D might be TRBD1 (5 bases). Germline CDR1 reads MGHRA; CDR2 reads YSYEKL. The germline V and J ends were trimmed by 0 bases and 5 bases, with 10 bases remaining between them. There are 14 residues in the CDR3. The CDR3 DNA reads TGCGCCAGCAGCCAAGAAGGGGCCGGGACTGAAGCTTTCTTT. This translates into CASSQEGAGTEAFF.

J is TRBJ2-7 and V is TRBV6-5; no clear D. The germline CDR1 and CDR2 sequences are MNHEY and SVGAGI. Trimming pared 4 bases from V and 5 bases from J, leaving 21 bases between. This CDR3 region has 16 residues. CDR3 DNA: TGTGCCAGCAGTTCTCTCGGGTCCACTCCCTACCACGAGCAGTACGTC. Its translation is CASSSLGSTPYHEQYV.

There are a few counts of this clone. The chain joins TRBV6-1 to TRBJ1-1, with 8 nucleotides matching TRBD1. The CDR3 is made up of 12 amino acids. Germline loops: CDR1 MNHNS, CDR2 SASEGT. V trimming: 7 bases; J trimming: 5 bases; junction bases outside the gene matches: 3. The CDR3 loop is CASTRTGTEAFF. CDR3 sequence (DNA): TGTGCCAGCACGCGGACAGGGACTGAAGCTTTCTTT.

The chain combines TRBV5-1 with TRBJ1-6, with D tentatively TRBD1 (6 bases). The CDR3 extends over 14 amino acids. Trimming removed 1 base from V and 9 bases from J, with 11 bases in between. The germline V gene has CDR1 SGHRS and CDR2 YFSETQ. CDR3 sequence reads: CASSLPGDGSPLHF. Written as DNA, the CDR3 is TGCGCCAGCAGCTTGCCAGGGGATGGTTCACCCCTCCACTTT.

This rearrangement joins TRBV7-9 to TRBJ1-2, with 8 bases matching TRBD1. With V trimmed by 5 bases and J by 8 bases, 4 bases remained unmatched. Germline V gene lookup returns CDR1 SEHNR and CDR2 FQNEAQ (reference sequence). This CDR3 spans 12 amino acids. CDR3 bases: TGTGCCAGCAGCGCGGACAGGGCCGGCTACACCTTC. It specifies CASSADRAGYTF.

The chain links TRBV7-2 to TRBJ1-5, with TRBD1 matching over 9 bases. The CDR3 is 16 amino acids. Germline values: CDR1 SGHTA, CDR2 FQGNSA. The V gene end was trimmed by 2 bases and the J gene end by 6 bases; junction bases not matched to a gene: 8. The CDR3 sequence is CASSLSGQGKTQPQHF. As DNA, the CDR3 is TGTGCCAGCAGCTTATCAGGACAGGGGAAAACTCAGCCCCAGCATTTT.

The V gene is TRBV19, the J gene TRBJ2-5; 7 bases fit TRBD1. The J segment lost 5 bases and the V segment lost 3 bases, leaving 9 bases of the junction unmatched. This CDR3 region has 15 residues. Germline V gives CDR1 LNHDA, CDR2 SQIVND (reference sequence). The CDR3 reads CASSIHLTGSETQYF. The DNA of the CDR3 is TGTGCCAGTAGTATCCACTTGACAGGGTCGGAGACCCAGTACTTC.

The chain carries TRBV19 and TRBJ1-3; D possibly corresponds to TRBD1 (6 bases). Germline assignment: CDR1 LNHDA and CDR2 SQIVND (reference sequence). Trimming shortened V by 8 bases and J by 2 bases, and 7 bases separated the two germline ends. This CDR3 region has 12 residues. The DNA of the CDR3 is TGTGCCAGTCGGACAGCTGGAAACACCATATATTTT. It codes for CASRTAGNTIYF.

The chain joins TRBV7-2 to TRBJ1-4; 9 nucleotides agree with TRBD1. The V gene's germline CDR1 is SGHTA and CDR2 FQGNSA. V dropped 3 bases and J dropped 7; count of bases not matched to a gene: 3. This CDR3 is 14 amino acids long. This chain's CDR3 is CASSLDRGGEKLFF. The CDR3 nucleotides are TGTGCCAGCAGCTTGGACAGGGGTGGTGAAAAACTGTTTTTT.